A selection of T cell receptor beta chains follows, all from one sample in a study of beta chain features in type 1 diabetes. Using immunoSEQ multiplex PCR, the repertoire was profiled, and TCRdb retains in-frame clones only, with some absent. The repertoire consists of a few hundred thousand clones, with roughly 13% occurring once and the leading ten covering about 0.016%. What was sequenced was naive CD4+ T cells from blood. These receptors were collected from a woman aged 18-35 years with type 1 diabetes. CDR3s include the opening cysteine and the closing phenylalanine or tryptophan. The order of the fields is J gene, CDR3 length, clone size, D gene, V gene, CDR3 protein, CDR3 DNA. A D gene is named only where the DNA matches it firmly. Only some rows state a clone size, as once, few, many or a class for expanded clones.

>TRBJ1-1|12|few|.|TRBV7-2
CASSFRNTEAFF
TGTGCCAGCAGCTTCCGGAACACTGAAGCTTTCTTT
>TRBJ1-1|15|few|.|TRBV5-1
CASSGGAGLGTEAFF
TGCGCCTCCTCCGGGGGGGCAGGGTTGGGCACTGAAGCTTTCTTT
>TRBJ2-1|13|.|TRBD1|TRBV11-3
CASSLGTGGEQFF
TGTGCCAGCAGCTTAGGGACAGGGGGTGAGCAGTTCTTC
>TRBJ2-1|9|.|.|TRBV12-5
CASGLEQFF
TGTGCTAGTGGCCTCGAGCAGTTCTTC
>TRBJ2-2|15|.|TRBD1|TRBV7-9
CASSPPGGNTGELFF
TGTGCCAGCAGCCCTCCAGGGGGAAACACCGGGGAGCTGTTTTTT
>TRBJ2-5|12|.|TRBD1|TRBV29-1
CSVEYRGQTQYF
TGCAGCGTTGAATACAGGGGACAGACCCAGTACTTC
>TRBJ2-1|14|few|TRBD1|TRBV11-2
CASAQGTGSDEQFF
TGTGCCAGCGCCCAAGGGACAGGTAGTGATGAGCAGTTCTTC
>TRBJ2-7|12|many|.|TRBV30
CAWSFGGGEQYF
TGTGCCTGGAGTTTCGGGGGTGGCGAGCAGTACTTC
>TRBJ2-1|16|few|.|TRBV18
CASSPLGGTPYNEQFF
TGTGCCAGCTCACCACTGGGGGGGACACCCTACAATGAGCAGTTCTTC
>TRBJ2-5|15|few|.|TRBV4-1
CASSQDPGTLETQYF
TGCGCCAGCAGCCAAGACCCGGGGACACTAGAGACCCAGTACTTC
>TRBJ2-1|16|.|TRBD2|TRBV4-2
CASSQEATSGHNEQFF
TGTGCCAGCAGCCAAGAAGCCACTAGCGGTCACAATGAGCAGTTCTTC
>TRBJ1-2|14|few|TRBD1|TRBV4-2
CASSQETGFYGYTF
TGTGCCAGCAGCCAAGAGACAGGGTTCTATGGCTACACCTTC
>TRBJ1-5|15|.|.|TRBV18
CASSPPPYSNQPQHF
TGTGCCAGCTCACCACCCCCTTATAGCAATCAGCCCCAGCATTTT
>TRBJ2-1|15|few|TRBD2|TRBV7-2
CASRGSSGSFNEQFF
TGTGCCAGCAGAGGCAGTAGCGGGAGTTTCAATGAGCAGTTCTTC
>TRBJ2-5|14|few|TRBD1|TRBV28
CASSWTGGLKTQYF
TGTGCCAGCAGTTGGACAGGGGGCTTGAAGACCCAGTACTTC
>TRBJ1-1|13|.|.|TRBV29-1
CSVRPRLNTEAFF
TGCAGCGTAAGGCCTAGGCTGAACACTGAAGCTTTCTTT
>TRBJ2-1|14|.|.|TRBV18
CASSPLESYNEQFF
TGTGCCAGCTCACCGCTGGAGTCCTACAATGAGCAGTTCTTC
>TRBJ2-5|15|.|TRBD2|TRBV7-2
CASSPTSGRTETQYF
TGTGCCAGCAGCCCTACTAGCGGGAGGACGGAGACCCAGTACTTC
>TRBJ2-1|22|.|TRBD2|TRBV23-1
CASSDRDSGSSGSGGGDPEQFF
TGCGCCAGCAGCGACCGGGACAGCGGCTCTAGCGGGAGCGGTGGAGGTGACCCTGAGCAGTTCTTC
>TRBJ2-7|17|few|TRBD1|TRBV11-2
CASSHPGQGASGYEQYF
TGTGCCAGCAGCCATCCGGGACAGGGGGCCTCCGGCTACGAGCAGTACTTC
>TRBJ1-5|16|few|TRBD1|TRBV15
CATSRVQGIVNQPQHF
TGTGCCACCAGCAGAGTACAGGGGATCGTCAATCAGCCCCAGCATTTT
>TRBJ2-3|17|.|TRBD2|TRBV7-9
CASSFFRTSGRSDTQYF
TGTGCCAGCAGCTTCTTCAGGACTAGCGGGAGGTCAGATACGCAGTATTTT
>TRBJ2-1|14|.|TRBD2|TRBV6-5
CASSYTSGYNEQFF
TGTGCCAGCAGTTACACTAGCGGTTACAATGAGCAGTTCTTC
>TRBJ1-2|14|.|.|TRBV4-2
CASSQDRVVDGYTF
TGTGCCAGCAGCCAAGACAGGGTGGTGGATGGCTACACCTTC
>TRBJ1-2|14|few|.|TRBV28
CASSLIGGNYGYTF
TGTGCCAGCAGCCTCATAGGAGGGAACTATGGCTACACCTTC
>TRBJ2-5|15|few|.|TRBV27
CASSRVQGYQETQYF
TGTGCCAGCAGCCGAGTACAGGGTTATCAAGAGACCCAGTACTTC
>TRBJ2-1|16|.|TRBD2|TRBV7-9
CASSLGAGVPADEQFF
TGTGCCAGCAGCTTAGGGGCGGGAGTACCCGCCGATGAGCAGTTCTTC
>TRBJ2-5|11|few|.|TRBV7-2
CASSPGETQYF
TGTGCCAGCAGCCCCGGTGAGACCCAGTACTTC
>TRBJ1-2|12|few|.|TRBV6-6
CASLMRGYGYTF
TGTGCCAGCTTGATGAGAGGCTATGGCTACACCTTC